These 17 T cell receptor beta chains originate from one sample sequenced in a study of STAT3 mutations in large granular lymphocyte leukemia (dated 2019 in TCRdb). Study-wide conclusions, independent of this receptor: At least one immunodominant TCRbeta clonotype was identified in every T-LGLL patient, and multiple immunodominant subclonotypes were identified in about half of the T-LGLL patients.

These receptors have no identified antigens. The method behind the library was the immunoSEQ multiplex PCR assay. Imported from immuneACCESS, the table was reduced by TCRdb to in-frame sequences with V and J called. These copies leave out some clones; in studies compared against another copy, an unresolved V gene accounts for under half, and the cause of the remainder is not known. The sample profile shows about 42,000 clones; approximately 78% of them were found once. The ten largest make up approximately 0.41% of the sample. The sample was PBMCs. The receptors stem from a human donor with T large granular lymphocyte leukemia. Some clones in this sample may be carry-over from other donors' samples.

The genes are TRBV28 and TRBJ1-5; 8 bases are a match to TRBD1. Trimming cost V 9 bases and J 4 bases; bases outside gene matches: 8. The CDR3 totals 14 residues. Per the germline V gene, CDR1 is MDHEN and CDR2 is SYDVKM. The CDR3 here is CASVGQGRNQPQHF. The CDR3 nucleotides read TGTGCCAGTGTTGGACAGGGAAGGAATCAGCCCCAGCATTTT.

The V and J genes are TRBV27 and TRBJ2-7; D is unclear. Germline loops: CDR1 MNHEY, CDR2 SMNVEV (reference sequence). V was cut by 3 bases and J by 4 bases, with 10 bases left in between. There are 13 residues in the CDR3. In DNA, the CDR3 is TGTGCCAGCAGTTTGTACTTGGGTTACGAGCAGTACGTC. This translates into CASSLYLGYEQYV.

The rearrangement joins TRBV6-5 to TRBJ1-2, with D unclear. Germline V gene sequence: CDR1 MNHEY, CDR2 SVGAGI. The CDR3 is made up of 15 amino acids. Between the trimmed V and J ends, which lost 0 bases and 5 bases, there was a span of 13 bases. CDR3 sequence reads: CASSYSPDPQYGYTF. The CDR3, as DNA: TGTGCCAGCAGTTACTCTCCGGATCCTCAGTATGGCTACACCTTC.

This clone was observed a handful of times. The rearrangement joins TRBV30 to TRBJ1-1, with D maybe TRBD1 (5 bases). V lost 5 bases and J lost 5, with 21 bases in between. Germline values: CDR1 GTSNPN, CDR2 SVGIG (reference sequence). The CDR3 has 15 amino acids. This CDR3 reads CAWGRGWGKGTEAFF. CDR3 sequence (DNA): TGTGCCTGGGGCCGAGGGTGGGGGAAGGGTACTGAAGCTTTCTTT. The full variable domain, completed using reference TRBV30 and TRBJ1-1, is SQTIHQWPATLVQPVGSPLSLECTVEGTSNPNLYWYRQAAGRGLQLLFYSVGIGQISSEVPQNLSASRPQDRQFILSSKKLLLSDSGFYLCAWGRGWGKGTEAFFGQGTRLTVV.

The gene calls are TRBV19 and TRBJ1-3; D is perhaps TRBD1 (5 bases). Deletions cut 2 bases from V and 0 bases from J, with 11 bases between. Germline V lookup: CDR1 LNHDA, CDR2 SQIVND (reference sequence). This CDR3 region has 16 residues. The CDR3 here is CASSISQGDSGNTIYF. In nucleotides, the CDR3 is TGTGCCAGTAGTATATCGCAGGGAGACTCTGGAAACACCATATATTTT.

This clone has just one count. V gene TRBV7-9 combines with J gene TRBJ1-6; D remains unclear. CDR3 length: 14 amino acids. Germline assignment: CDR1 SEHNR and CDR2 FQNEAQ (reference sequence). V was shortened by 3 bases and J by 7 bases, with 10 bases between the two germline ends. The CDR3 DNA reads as TGTGCCAGCAGCTTGGGAGCGATGAATTCACCCCTCCACTTT. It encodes CASSLGAMNSPLHF.

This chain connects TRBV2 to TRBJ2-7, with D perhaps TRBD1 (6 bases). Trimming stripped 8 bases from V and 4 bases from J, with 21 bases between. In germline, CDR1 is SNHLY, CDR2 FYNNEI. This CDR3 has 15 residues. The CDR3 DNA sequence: TGTGCCAGCCCGGTCGAGACCCAGACAGGTTACGAGCAGTACTTC. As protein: CASPVETQTGYEQYF. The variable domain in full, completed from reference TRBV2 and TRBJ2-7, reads EPEVTQTPSHQVTQMGQEVILRCVPISNHLYFYWYRQILGQKVEFLVSFYNNEISEKSEIFDDQFSVERPDGSNFTLKIRSTKLEDSAMYFCASPVETQTGYEQYFGPGTRLTVT.

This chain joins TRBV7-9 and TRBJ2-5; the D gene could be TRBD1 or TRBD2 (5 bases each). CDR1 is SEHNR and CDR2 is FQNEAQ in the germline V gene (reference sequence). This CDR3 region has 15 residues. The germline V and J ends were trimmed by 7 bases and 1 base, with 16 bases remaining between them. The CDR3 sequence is CASIPSGRSQETQYF. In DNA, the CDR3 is TGTGCCAGCATCCCTTCGGGGCGATCCCAAGAGACCCAGTACTTC.

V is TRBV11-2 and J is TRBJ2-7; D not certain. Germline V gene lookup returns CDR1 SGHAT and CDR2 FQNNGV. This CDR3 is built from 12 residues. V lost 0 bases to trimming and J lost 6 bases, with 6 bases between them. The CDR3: CASSLDRSEQYF. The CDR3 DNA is TGTGCCAGCAGCTTAGACAGGTCCGAGCAGTACTTC.

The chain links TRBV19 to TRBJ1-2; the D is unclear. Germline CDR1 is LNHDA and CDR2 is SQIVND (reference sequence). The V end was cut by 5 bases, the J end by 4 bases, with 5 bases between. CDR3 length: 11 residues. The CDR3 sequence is CASSSGYGYTF. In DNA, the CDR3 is TGTGCCAGTAGTTCAGGCTATGGCTACACCTTC.

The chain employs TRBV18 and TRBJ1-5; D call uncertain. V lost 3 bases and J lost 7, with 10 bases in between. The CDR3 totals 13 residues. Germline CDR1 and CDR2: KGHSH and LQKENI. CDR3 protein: CASSPSGGQPQHF. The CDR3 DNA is TGTGCCAGCTCACCTTCCGGCGGGCAGCCCCAGCATTTT.

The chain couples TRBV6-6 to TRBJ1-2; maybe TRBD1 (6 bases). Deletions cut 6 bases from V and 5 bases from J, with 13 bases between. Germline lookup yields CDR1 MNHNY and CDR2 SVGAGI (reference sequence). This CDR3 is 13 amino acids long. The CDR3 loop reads CASRPTQGYGYTF. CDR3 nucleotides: TGTGCCAGCAGACCCACACAGGGATATGGCTACACCTTC.

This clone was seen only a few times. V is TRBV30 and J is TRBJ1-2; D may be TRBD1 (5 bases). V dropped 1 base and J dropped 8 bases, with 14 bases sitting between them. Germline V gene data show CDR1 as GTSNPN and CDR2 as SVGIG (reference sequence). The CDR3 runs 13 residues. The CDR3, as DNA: TGTGCCTGGAGTGCATCCGCGGACATCGGCTACACCTTC. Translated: CAWSASADIGYTF.

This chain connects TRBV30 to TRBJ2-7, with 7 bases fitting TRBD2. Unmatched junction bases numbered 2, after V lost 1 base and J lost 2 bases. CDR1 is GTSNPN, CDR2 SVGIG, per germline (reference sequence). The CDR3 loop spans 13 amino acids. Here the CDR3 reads CAWSAGGTYEQYF. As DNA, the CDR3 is TGTGCCTGGAGTGCCGGGGGGACCTACGAGCAGTACTTC.

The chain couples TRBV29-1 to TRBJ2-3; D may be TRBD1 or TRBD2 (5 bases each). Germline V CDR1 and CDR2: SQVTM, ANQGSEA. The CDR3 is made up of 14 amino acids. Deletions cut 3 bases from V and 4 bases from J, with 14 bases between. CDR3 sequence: CSVEITVGADTQYF. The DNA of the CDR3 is TGCAGCGTTGAGATCACAGTGGGGGCAGATACGCAGTATTTT.

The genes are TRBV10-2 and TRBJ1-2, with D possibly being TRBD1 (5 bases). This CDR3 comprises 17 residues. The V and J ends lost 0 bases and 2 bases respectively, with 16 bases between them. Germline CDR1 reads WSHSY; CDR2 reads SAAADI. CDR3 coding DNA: TGCGCCAGCAGTGAGTCCGGGCAGGGACGGCACAACTATGGCTACACCTTC. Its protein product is CASSESGQGRHNYGYTF.

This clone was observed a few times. The CDR3 sequence: CASSSGTEQFF. The CDR3 DNA reads as TGTGCCAGCTCGTCCGGGACAGAGCAGTTCTTC. The chain recombines TRBV18 with TRBJ2-1; perhaps TRBD1 as D (6 bases). Trimming took 6 bases from V and 10 from J, leaving 10 bases between them. Germline V gene sequence: CDR1 KGHSH, CDR2 LQKENI. The CDR3 covers 11 residues. The full variable domain, rest sourced from reference TRBV18 and TRBJ2-1, is NAGVMQNPRHLVRRRGQEARLRCSPMKGHSHVYWYRQLPEEGLKFMVYLQKENIIDESGMPKERFSAEFPKEGPSILRIQQVVRGDSAAYFCASSSGTEQFFGPGTRLTVL.